The present T cell receptor beta chain was sequenced within a study of human T cells and chemical hapten exposure. Indicated time point: pre-sensitization, week 0. The treatment was: therapeutic diphenylcyclopropenone sensitization with weekly scalp DPC. Unfractionated whole blood served as the source for total RNA extraction. One entry per CDR3 protein results from TCRdb running MiXCR on the RACE reads. The sample yields more than 300,000 distinct CDR3 sequences, less than 6.5% seen once. The length of the CDR3 is 12 residues. J was trimmed by 8 bases and V by 6 bases; bases with no gene match: 4. Germline V gene sequence: CDR1 MNHEY, CDR2 SVGAGI. This clonotype has a count of ten or more.

The clonotype originates from a woman between 45 and 65 years old with alopecia areata. Some clones in this sample may be carry-over from other donors' samples. The specimen was whole blood, collected in connection with sensitization to the hapten diphenylcyclopropenone (DPC). This sequence joins TRBV6-5 and TRBJ1-2; 9 bases map to TRBD1. The CDR3 DNA sequence: TGTGCCAGCAGGAGGACAGGGGAGGGCTACACCTTC. This codes for CASRRTGEGYTF.